These T cell receptor beta chains were read from a single sample in a study of identical twins. Using its own MiXCR run on the 5' RACE reads, TCRdb lists one record per CDR3 protein. The table records roughly 290,000 distinct CDR3 sequences, more than 8% of them present only once. Another study also made use of these data, one on yellow fever vaccine responses in identical twins.

Sequenced sample: CD8+ T cells sorted from blood. The receptor source for this set is a woman aged 18-30 years in good health. Both conserved end residues are part of each CDR3. The D gene is left open where the match is weak. Where a row states a size, it is once, few, many or the class of an expanded clone; other rows omit it.

V	D	size	J	CDR3	DNA
TRBV7-9	.	.	TRBJ2-7	CASSLPPPGSSSYEQYF	TGTGCCAGCAGCTTACCCCCCCCAGGCTCGAGCTCCTACGAGCAGTACTTC
TRBV5-1	.	few	TRBJ1-2	CASSPAGNPGYGYTF	TGCGCCAGCAGCCCGGCGGGGAACCCTGGCTATGGCTACACCTTC
TRBV12-3/TRBV12-4	.	.	TRBJ1-3	CASSLLDVGNTIYF	TGTGCCAGCAGTTTACTCGACGTTGGAAACACCATATATTTT
TRBV27	.	.	TRBJ2-1	CASSLWGGQYNEQFF	TGTGCCAGCAGTTTATGGGGGGGCCAATACAATGAGCAGTTCTTC
TRBV25-1	.	many	TRBJ1-3	CASSEFSGNTIYF	TGTGCCAGCAGTGAGTTCTCTGGAAACACCATATATTTT
TRBV9	TRBD2	.	TRBJ2-3	CASSVAPGGVTDTQYF	TGTGCCAGCAGCGTAGCCCCGGGGGGGGTCACAGATACGCAGTATTTT
TRBV20-1	TRBD2	.	TRBJ2-1	CCATGLLAEGPNEQFF	TGCTGTGCTACTGGCTTACTAGCGGAGGGCCCCAATGAGCAGTTCTTC
TRBV12-3/TRBV12-4	.	many	TRBJ2-7	CASSIDSYEQYF	TGTGCCAGCAGTATAGACTCCTACGAGCAGTACTTC
TRBV4-1	.	.	TRBJ1-2	CASSQETGYTF	TGCGCCAGCAGCCAAGAGACTGGCTACACCTTC
TRBV20-1	TRBD2	few	TRBJ2-1	CSAHGLAVYNEQFF	TGCAGTGCTCATGGACTAGCGGTATACAATGAGCAGTTCTTC
TRBV29-1	.	many	TRBJ2-3	CSVTSWDSTDTQYF	TGCAGCGTCACCTCCTGGGACAGCACAGATACGCAGTATTTT
TRBV27	.	few	TRBJ2-2	CASSLGSRGELFF	TGTGCCAGCAGCCTTGGGTCGAGGGGGGAGCTGTTTTTT
TRBV25-1	TRBD1	few	TRBJ2-5	CASSGWTGQETQYF	TGTGCCAGCAGTGGGTGGACAGGCCAAGAGACCCAGTACTTC
TRBV20-1	.	many	TRBJ1-6	CSAITLGGQDNSPLHF	TGCAGTGCAATTACCCTGGGGGGGCAAGATAATTCACCCCTCCACTTT
TRBV15	TRBD2	.	TRBJ2-1	CATSRLPRTSGRGGDEQFF	TGTGCCACCAGCAGACTCCCCAGGACTAGCGGGAGAGGGGGGGATGAGCAGTTCTTC
TRBV4-2	TRBD1	many	TRBJ1-2	CASSQDRWGQDYGYTF	TGTGCCAGCAGCCAAGATCGGTGGGGACAGGACTATGGCTACACCTTC
TRBV7-9	.	few	TRBJ2-7	CASQSLLSYEQYF	TGTGCCAGCCAAAGCTTGCTCTCCTACGAGCAGTACTTC
TRBV6-6	.	.	TRBJ2-5	CASSSPSETQYF	TGTGCCAGCAGTTCCCCTTCGGAGACCCAGTACTTC
TRBV7-2	.	.	TRBJ2-7	CASSYTSGYEQYF	TGTGCCAGCAGCTATACCAGCGGTTACGAGCAGTACTTC
TRBV18	.	.	TRBJ2-7	CASSSPPRGWDEQYF	TGTGCCAGCTCATCCCCCCCCCGGGGGTGGGACGAGCAGTACTTC
TRBV11-3	.	.	TRBJ2-7	CASSCKVSGWKTYEQYF	TGTGCCAGCAGCTGTAAAGTTTCAGGATGGAAGACCTACGAGCAGTACTTC
TRBV7-9	TRBD1	.	TRBJ2-1	CASSFGQGAINEQFF	TGTGCCAGCAGCTTTGGACAGGGGGCCATCAATGAGCAGTTCTTC
TRBV5-1	.	many	TRBJ2-7	CASSLTQAMASYEQYF	TGCGCCAGCAGCTTGACGCAGGCTATGGCCTCCTACGAGCAGTACTTC
TRBV29-1	.	few	TRBJ2-2	CSQRDANTGELFF	TGCAGCCAGAGAGACGCGAACACCGGGGAGCTGTTTTTT
TRBV7-9	.	.	TRBJ2-2	CASSLYGDADTGELFF	TGTGCCAGCAGCTTATATGGGGACGCTGACACCGGGGAGCTGTTTTTT
TRBV12-3/TRBV12-4	TRBD2	few	TRBJ2-7	CASSSSGPAYEQYF	TGTGCCAGCAGTTCTAGCGGTCCCGCCTACGAGCAGTACTTC
TRBV2	TRBD2	.	TRBJ2-2	CASRSGGSTGELFF	TGTGCCAGCCGGAGCGGGGGTTCTACCGGGGAGCTGTTTTTT
TRBV7-9	.	few	TRBJ2-7	CASSLNSEAGSYEQYF	TGTGCCAGCAGCTTAAATTCGGAAGCAGGCTCCTACGAGCAGTACTTC
TRBV10-3	TRBD1	many	TRBJ2-4	CAISEGQGNIQYF	TGTGCCATCAGTGAAGGACAGGGAAACATTCAGTACTTC
TRBV12-3/TRBV12-4	TRBD1	few	TRBJ2-2	CAICHMIRDRVFTGELFF	TGTGCCATCTGCCACATGATTCGGGACAGGGTGTTTACCGGGGAGCTGTTTTTT
TRBV12-5	TRBD1	many	TRBJ1-2	CASGPGQGSGYTF	TGTGCTAGTGGCCCGGGACAGGGCTCCGGCTACACCTTC
TRBV7-2	.	.	TRBJ2-1	CASTWSHEQFF	TGTGCCAGCACCTGGAGCCATGAGCAGTTCTTC
TRBV7-9	.	many	TRBJ2-7	CASSSQGTPYEQYF	TGTGCCAGCAGCTCACAGGGAACACCCTACGAGCAGTACTTC
TRBV29-1	TRBD1	.	TRBJ1-2	CSVAPLMGQNYGYTF	TGCAGCGTTGCACCATTAATGGGACAGAACTATGGCTACACCTTC
TRBV10-3	.	.	TRBJ1-5	CAISDLNQPQHF	TGTGCCATCAGTGACCTAAATCAGCCCCAGCATTTT
TRBV4-1	.	.	TRBJ2-5	CASSQEGLGEAYQETQYF	TGCGCCAGCAGCCAAGAAGGGCTCGGCGAGGCCTACCAAGAGACCCAGTACTTC
TRBV3-1	TRBD1	few	TRBJ2-7	CASSQEPAGGYEQYF	TGTGCCAGCAGCCAAGAACCGGCAGGGGGATACGAGCAGTACTTC
TRBV24-1	.	many	TRBJ2-1	CATSDFNNEQFF	TGTGCCACCAGTGATTTCAACAATGAGCAGTTCTTC
TRBV9	TRBD2	.	TRBJ2-5	CASSLSSGGAETQYF	TGTGCCAGCAGCCTGTCTAGCGGGGGGGCGGAGACCCAGTACTTC
TRBV20-1	TRBD2	.	TRBJ2-7	CSAKNLAGGYEQYF	TGCAGTGCTAAGAACTTAGCGGGGGGCTACGAGCAGTACTTC
TRBV3-1	.	many	TRBJ2-7	CASSQETAVYEQYF	TGTGCCAGCAGCCAAGAAACAGCGGTCTACGAGCAGTACTTC
TRBV20-1	TRBD2	.	TRBJ2-2	CSASTSVKRELDGELFF	TGCAGTGCGAGTACCTCGGTGAAGCGGGAGTTGGACGGGGAGCTGTTTTTT
TRBV4-3	TRBD2	few	TRBJ2-1	CASSQESSGYNEQFF	TGCGCCAGCAGCCAAGAGTCTAGCGGCTACAATGAGCAGTTCTTC
TRBV25-1	TRBD2	many	TRBJ2-2	CASSGTSGHNTGELFF	TGTGCCAGCAGCGGGACTAGCGGTCATAACACCGGGGAGCTGTTTTTT
TRBV6-1	.	many	TRBJ1-1	CASRVGQGNTEAFF	TGTGCCAGCAGAGTGGGGCAGGGGAACACTGAAGCTTTCTTT
TRBV7-2	.	many	TRBJ1-6	CASSLAQGGSPLHF	TGTGCCAGCAGCTTAGCACAGGGTGGTTCACCCCTCCACTTT
TRBV29-1	.	many	TRBJ2-7	CSVRQDSYEQYF	TGCAGCGTTCGACAGGATTCCTACGAGCAGTACTTC
TRBV12-3/TRBV12-4	.	many	TRBJ2-2	CASSNRGTNTGELFF	TGTGCCAGCAGTAACCGCGGGACAAACACCGGGGAGCTGTTTTTT
TRBV12-3/TRBV12-4	.	.	TRBJ2-5	CASSLTEQETQYF	TGTGCCAGCAGTTTAACAGAACAAGAGACCCAGTACTTC